This T cell receptor (beta chain) is drawn from a study of blood T cell repertoires in COVID-19. Germline values: CDR1 SGHAT, CDR2 FQNNGV. Trimming took 6 bases from V and 4 from J, leaving 12 bases between them. CDR3 length: 13 amino acids. Clones were read by immunoSEQ multiplex PCR, and TCRdb kept only the in-frame ones, dropping some. The sample contains 75,000 to 95,000 clones, 85% to 90% of which appear only once. The origin of this receptor is a human donor in a cohort sampled during active COVID-19. The chain carries TRBV11-2 and TRBJ1-2, with D unclear. Sequenced input: peripheral blood. CDR3 in DNA: TGTGCCAGCAGTTCTACAGCCATCTATGGCTACACCTTC. Translated, it gives CASSSTAIYGYTF.